Listed below are T cell receptor beta chains from one sample, sequenced in a study of T-cell reconstitution after alpha-beta-depleted transplantation in children. TCRdb redid the calling of the PCR reads with MiXCR, one entry per CDR3 protein. The table has 280,000 or so distinct CDR3 sequences, around a tenth seen once. The specimen comprised peripheral blood, sampled 180 days after TCRalphabeta/CD19-depleted stem cell transplant. These receptors all stem from a male patient aged 2 to 10 who had a stem cell transplant for chronic granulomatous disease, so the T cells may come from the graft donor. Each CDR3 is given with its conserved first and last residue. Fields, in order: clone size, J gene, V gene, CDR3 length, D gene, CDR3 protein, CDR3 DNA. D genes are given only for firm matches. Clone size is given for some rows only: seen once, a few or many times, or a class if the clone is expanded.

many | TRBJ2-7 | TRBV7-8 | 15 | NA | CASSLRTGGSYEQYF | TGTGCCAGCAGCTTAAGGACAGGAGGGTCCTACGAGCAGTACTTC
many | TRBJ2-4 | TRBV4-3 | 16 | NA | CASSQESRGWENIQYF | TGCGCCAGCAGCCAGGAATCCCGGGGTTGGGAAAACATTCAGTACTTC
many | TRBJ2-1 | TRBV27 | 17 | NA | CASSRELDVSSYNEQFF | TGTGCCAGCAGCAGAGAGCTGGACGTAAGCTCCTACAATGAGCAGTTCTTC
many | TRBJ2-3 | TRBV28 | 16 | TRBD2 | CASSFLGTSRTDTQYF | TGTGCCAGCAGTTTTTTGGGGACTAGCCGCACAGATACGCAGTATTTT
many | TRBJ2-2 | TRBV12-3/TRBV12-4 | 14 | NA | CASSFMGGTGELFF | TGTGCCAGCAGTTTTATGGGGGGCACCGGGGAGCTGTTTTTT
many | TRBJ1-2 | TRBV12-3/TRBV12-4 | 14 | NA | CASSLVIEPYGYTF | TGTGCCAGCAGTTTAGTGATAGAACCCTATGGCTACACCTTC
many | TRBJ2-2 | TRBV6-5 | 12 | NA | CASSLRTGELFF | TGTGCCAGCTCCCTTAGGACCGGGGAGCTGTTTTTT
many | TRBJ2-3 | TRBV5-1 | 15 | NA | CASSSEAPSTDTQYF | TGCGCCAGCAGCTCGGAGGCACCTAGCACAGATACGCAGTATTTT
few | TRBJ2-7 | TRBV12-3/TRBV12-4 | 19 | TRBD1 | CASSLFGTGGGRMAYEQYF | TGTGCCAGCAGTTTATTCGGGACAGGGGGCGGGAGAATGGCCTACGAGCAGTACTTC
many | TRBJ2-4 | TRBV29-1 | 13 | NA | CSVEKGSKNIQYF | TGCAGCGTTGAAAAGGGATCCAAAAACATTCAGTACTTC
many | TRBJ1-4 | TRBV29-1 | 11 | NA | CSVTRSEKLFF | TGCAGCGTTACCAGGAGTGAAAAACTGTTTTTT
many | TRBJ1-3 | TRBV6-5 | 17 | NA | CASSYSMDHNRGNTIYF | TGTGCCAGCAGTTACTCGATGGACCACAATAGGGGAAACACCATATATTTT
many | TRBJ2-2 | TRBV24-1 | 12 | NA | CATSDPTGELFF | TGTGCCACCAGTGACCCAACCGGGGAGCTGTTTTTT
NA | TRBJ1-2 | TRBV4-3 | 15 | NA | CASSQLQGPSYGYTF | TGCGCCAGCAGCCAACTACAGGGCCCTAGCTATGGCTACACCTTC
many | TRBJ2-5 | TRBV5-1 | 14 | NA | CASSFAGTQETQYF | TGCGCCAGCAGCTTTGCCGGGACTCAAGAGACCCAGTACTTC
many | TRBJ1-6 | TRBV12-3/TRBV12-4 | 17 | NA | CASSSGPNGGYNSPLHF | TGTGCCAGCAGTTCGGGACCGAATGGAGGGTATAATTCACCCCTCCACTTT
many | TRBJ1-1 | TRBV20-1 | 13 | NA | CSASSTINTEAFF | TGCAGTGCTAGTTCGACAATCAACACTGAAGCTTTCTTT
many | TRBJ2-4 | TRBV27 | 18 | TRBD1 | CASSLSLSGQVAKNIQYF | TGTGCCAGCAGTTTATCCCTTTCCGGACAGGTAGCCAAAAACATTCAGTACTTC
many | TRBJ2-3 | TRBV15 | 15 | TRBD1 | CATSSTGVSTDTQYF | TGTGCCACCAGCAGCACAGGGGTAAGCACAGATACGCAGTATTTT
many | TRBJ2-5 | TRBV6-5 | 15 | NA | CASSSLAGTQETQYF | TGTGCCAGCAGTTCCCTTGCGGGTACACAAGAGACCCAGTACTTC
many | TRBJ2-1 | TRBV7-2 | 15 | NA | CASSFQGAAYNEQFF | TGTGCCAGCAGCTTCCAGGGTGCCGCCTACAATGAGCAGTTCTTC
few | TRBJ2-3 | TRBV18 | 16 | NA | CASSLISAASTDTQYF | TGTGCCAGCTCACTTATATCGGCGGCTAGCACAGATACGCAGTATTTT
NA | TRBJ2-1 | TRBV14 | 17 | NA | CASSQDKGRLTYNEQFF | TGTGCCAGCAGCCAAGATAAAGGAAGGCTTACGTACAATGAGCAGTTCTTC
many | TRBJ2-3 | TRBV5-8 | 15 | NA | CASSLAYPDTDTQYF | TGTGCCAGCAGCTTGGCTTACCCCGACACAGATACGCAGTATTTT
NA | TRBJ2-3 | TRBV12-3/TRBV12-4 | 15 | TRBD1 | CASSNTDRSKDTQYF | TGTGCCAGCAGCAACACGGACAGGTCTAAAGATACGCAGTATTTT
many | TRBJ2-7 | TRBV7-8 | 14 | NA | CASSPAVGTYEQYF | TGTGCCAGCAGCCCGGCAGTGGGGACCTACGAGCAGTACTTC
once | TRBJ2-7 | TRBV14 | 18 | TRBD2 | CASSGRGLAGNSSYEQYF | TGTGCCAGCAGCGGTAGAGGCCTAGCGGGGAATAGCTCCTACGAGCAGTACTTC
many | TRBJ2-7 | TRBV20-1 | 14 | NA | CSARSSTGPYEQYF | TGCAGTGCTAGATCCTCGACAGGACCTTACGAGCAGTACTTC
many | TRBJ2-3 | TRBV6-2/TRBV6-3 | 15 | NA | CASSYSTVSTDTQYF | TGTGCCAGCAGTTACTCGACGGTCTCCACAGATACGCAGTATTTT
NA | TRBJ2-7 | TRBV5-6 | 14 | NA | CASSLRAPVYEQYF | TGTGCCAGCAGCTTGCGAGCGCCCGTCTACGAGCAGTACTTC
many | TRBJ1-6 | TRBV5-1 | 15 | TRBD1 | CASSLDRGGGSPLHF | TGCGCCAGCAGCTTGGACAGGGGAGGAGGTTCACCCCTCCACTTT
many | TRBJ2-1 | TRBV20-1 | 15 | TRBD2 | CSARWLAVIYNEQFF | TGCAGTGCTAGGTGGCTAGCGGTGATTTACAATGAGCAGTTCTTC
NA | TRBJ2-1 | TRBV15 | 18 | NA | CATSRDIGAVRSYNEQFF | TGTGCCACCAGCAGAGATATAGGCGCGGTCCGCTCCTACAATGAGCAGTTCTTC
many | TRBJ2-6 | TRBV9 | 18 | NA | CASSPGWAGNSGANVLTF | TGTGCCAGCAGCCCAGGTTGGGCCGGAAACTCTGGGGCCAACGTCCTGACTTTC
few | TRBJ2-1 | TRBV20-1 | 13 | NA | CSARRLPPNEQFF | TGCAGTGCCAGACGGCTCCCTCCCAATGAGCAGTTCTTC
many | TRBJ1-2 | TRBV7-9 | 17 | NA | CASSLGWAGETNYGYTF | TGTGCCAGCAGCTTAGGGTGGGCCGGTGAGACAAACTATGGCTACACCTTC
NA | TRBJ2-1 | TRBV5-1 | 14 | NA | CASSLDGASGEQFF | TGCGCCAGCAGCTTGGACGGGGCCTCGGGTGAGCAGTTCTTC
many | TRBJ2-1 | TRBV3-1 | 14 | NA | CASSQGPNLNEQFF | TGTGCCAGCAGTCAAGGACCGAACCTCAATGAGCAGTTCTTC
many | TRBJ2-7 | TRBV29-1 | 13 | NA | CSGRRDGSYEQYF | TGCAGCGGTCGGCGGGACGGATCCTACGAGCAGTACTTC
NA | TRBJ2-7 | TRBV3-1 | 14 | TRBD1 | CASSLMGQSYEQYF | TGTGCCAGCAGCCTAATGGGACAGTCCTACGAGCAGTACTTC
many | TRBJ2-1 | TRBV7-2 | 15 | TRBD2 | CASSQLAGGPHEQFF | TGTGCCAGCAGCCAACTAGCGGGAGGGCCGCATGAGCAGTTCTTC
many | TRBJ2-5 | TRBV12-3/TRBV12-4 | 15 | NA | CASSYGTLRKETQYF | TGTGCCAGCAGCTACGGGACCTTGAGGAAAGAGACCCAGTACTTC
NA | TRBJ2-2 | TRBV19 | 17 | NA | CASSLPPGRANTGELFF | TGTGCCAGTAGTTTACCCCCGGGCAGAGCGAACACCGGGGAGCTGTTTTTT
many | TRBJ1-5 | TRBV12-5 | 17 | TRBD1 | CASAGPGTGNSNQPQHF | TGTGCTAGTGCGGGACCCGGGACAGGTAATAGCAATCAGCCCCAGCATTTT
many | TRBJ1-5 | TRBV5-1 | 15 | TRBD1 | CASSIGQGAGQPQHF | TGCGCCAGCAGCATTGGACAGGGGGCCGGGCAGCCCCAGCATTTT
many | TRBJ2-1 | TRBV20-1 | 13 | NA | CSASRRGRNEQFF | TGCAGTGCGTCCCGCAGGGGAAGAAATGAGCAGTTCTTC
many | TRBJ2-2 | TRBV7-6 | 15 | NA | CASSSHGGNTGELFF | TGTGCCAGCAGCTCCCATGGCGGGAACACCGGGGAGCTGTTTTTT
many | TRBJ2-3 | TRBV5-1 | 13 | NA | CASSLVGLDTQYF | TGCGCCAGCAGCTTGGTTGGGTTAGATACGCAGTATTTT
many | TRBJ1-1 | TRBV6-6 | 13 | NA | CASSYAANTEAFF | TGTGCCAGCAGTTACGCAGCGAACACTGAAGCTTTCTTT
many | TRBJ2-7 | TRBV20-1 | 12 | NA | CSASSGVYEQYF | TGCAGTGCTAGCTCAGGGGTGTACGAGCAGTACTTC
many | TRBJ2-7 | TRBV28 | 14 | NA | CASSLLGGVNEQYF | TGTGCCAGCAGTTTATTAGGTGGGGTCAACGAGCAGTACTTC
few | TRBJ2-3 | TRBV27 | 17 | TRBD2 | CASSLLGTSGGKETQYF | TGTGCCAGCAGTTTATTGGGGACTAGCGGGGGAAAGGAGACGCAGTATTTT
many | TRBJ1-2 | TRBV28 | 12 | NA | CASSYSNYGYTF | TGTGCCAGCAGTTATTCTAACTATGGCTACACCTTC
many | TRBJ1-5 | TRBV6-5 | 14 | NA | CASSRQADNQPQHF | TGTGCCAGCAGTAGACAGGCCGACAATCAGCCCCAGCATTTT
many | TRBJ1-1 | TRBV5-4 | 13 | NA | CASSFSGNTEAFF | TGTGCCAGCAGCTTTTCAGGGAACACTGAAGCTTTCTTT